These 28 T cell receptor beta chains were sequenced from one sample in a study of blood T cell repertoires in COVID-19 (TCRdb year 2020). Library method: the immunoSEQ multiplex PCR assay. This is the immuneACCESS table as TCRdb keeps it, with only in-frame sequences that have V and J called. A part of the clones is gone; compared with another copy, unresolved V genes explain less than half, and the rest is unexplained. Here the sample has about 200,000 clones; around 90% occur a single time. Jointly, the top ten make up about 2.3% of the sample. The specimen sequenced was PBMCs or T cells enriched from blood (not recorded which). The receptors come from a young woman who had recovered from COVID-19.

The chain joins TRBV6-1 to TRBJ1-6, with D possibly TRBD1 on 5 matching bases. V was pared by 3 bases and J by 7 bases, with 16 bases between. This CDR3 spans 16 amino acids. From germline, CDR1 is MNHNS and CDR2 SASEGT. CDR3 sequence (DNA): TGTGCCAGCAGTGAGTGGGGCACGCCCCGCAATTCACCCCTCCACTTT. It encodes CASSEWGTPRNSPLHF.

The genes are TRBV28 and TRBJ1-2, with D perhaps matching TRBD1 (5 bases). V shed 4 bases and J shed 7 bases, with 10 bases lying between them. The CDR3 spans 12 residues. The V gene's germline CDR1 is MDHEN and CDR2 SYDVKM. The CDR3 DNA follows: TGTGCCAGCAGTTCCCTGGACACTGGCTACACCTTC. Its protein product is CASSSLDTGYTF.

CDR3 nucleotides: TGCAGCGTTCGACAGGGGGTAAATTCACCCCTCCACTTT. Its translation: CSVRQGVNSPLHF. The chain joins TRBV29-1 to TRBJ1-6, with TRBD1 matching 9 bases. The CDR3 runs to 13 residues. The ends lost 5 bases at V and 7 bases at J; junction bases unmatched: 3. Germline V CDR1 and CDR2: SQVTM, ANQGSEA. Together with reference TRBV29-1 and TRBJ1-6, the CDR3 gives the full variable domain: SAVISQKPSRDICQRGTSLTIQCQVDSQVTMMFWYRQQPGQSLTLIATANQGSEATYESGFVIDKFPISRPNLTFSTLTVSNMSPEDSSIYLCSVRQGVNSPLHFGNGTRLTVT.

The V and J genes are TRBV10-3 and TRBJ1-4; 9 bases are a match to TRBD1. Germline V lookup: CDR1 ENHRY, CDR2 SYGVKD. Trimming cost V 10 bases and J 7 bases; bases outside gene matches: 7. The CDR3 has 13 residues. The CDR3 region has the DNA TGTGCCACCGGGTGGGGACAGGGTGAAAAACTGTTTTTT. Translated: CATGWGQGEKLFF.

This chain uses TRBV6-2 or TRBV6-3 with TRBJ1-1; D is possibly TRBD1 (5 bases). Trimming removed 4 bases at V and 5 bases at J, with 17 bases between. The CDR3 extends over 15 amino acids. Germline V CDR1 and CDR2: MNHEY, SVGEGT. The CDR3 coding sequence is TGTGCCAGCAGTTGGGGACTGACGGGACGGACTGAAGCTTTCTTT. This sequence encodes CASSWGLTGRTEAFF.

The gene calls are TRBV5-4 and TRBJ2-1, with 9 bases that match TRBD1. V was clipped by 4 bases and J by 8 bases; unmatched bases: 10. This CDR3 region has 15 residues. Per germline, CDR1 SGHNT and CDR2 YYREEE (reference sequence). The CDR3 DNA reads TGTGCCAGCAGCCAAACCGGACAGGGGTTATATGAGCAGTTCTTC. This translates into CASSQTGQGLYEQFF.

The chain combines TRBV24-1 with TRBJ2-1; 9 bases agree with TRBD2. Per the germline V gene, CDR1 is KGHDR and CDR2 is SFDVKD. V lost 4 bases, J lost 6 bases, and 9 bases stayed unmatched. The CDR3 runs to 16 residues. The CDR3 sequence: CATSESGLASGNEQFF. The CDR3 DNA reads as TGTGCCACCAGTGAATCTGGACTAGCGTCAGGCAATGAGCAGTTCTTC.

The genes are TRBV7-9 and TRBJ1-6; TRBD1 might be the D (6 bases). Trimming shortened V by 1 base and J by 10 bases, and 8 bases separated the two germline ends. CDR1 is SEHNR and CDR2 is FQNEAQ in the germline V gene (reference sequence). The CDR3 consists of 13 residues. CDR3 nucleotides: TGTGCCAGCAGCTTAGTTCAGGGGTCACCCCTCCACTTT. Translated, it gives CASSLVQGSPLHF.

The chain carries TRBV7-6 and TRBJ1-1, with D possibly being TRBD1 (5 bases). The CDR3 is made up of 15 amino acids. The germline CDR1 and CDR2 sequences are SGHVS and FNYEAQ. V lost 5 bases, J lost 10 bases, and 23 bases lay in between. DNA of the CDR3: TGTGCCAGCAGCCTGCCCCCGGACATGGACGAACGAGCTTTCTTT. This gives the protein CASSLPPDMDERAFF.

The rearrangement joins TRBV27 to TRBJ1-5; possible D gene TRBD1, 6 bases. The CDR3 loop spans 13 amino acids. CDR1 is MNHEY and CDR2 is SMNVEV in the germline V gene (reference sequence). The V end was cut by 5 bases, the J end by 6 bases, with 11 bases between. CDR3 in DNA: TGTGCCAGCAGTCAGAAAGGGGGTCAGCCCCAGCATTTT. Translating it yields CASSQKGGQPQHF.

The chain links TRBV7-9 to TRBJ2-7; 7 bases line up with TRBD1. V gave up 5 bases and J gave up 3 bases; unmatched junction bases: 7. Germline V gene lookup returns CDR1 SEHNR and CDR2 FQNEAQ (reference sequence). The length of the CDR3 is 14 residues. The CDR3 sequence: CASSPRDSFYEQYF. The CDR3 DNA reads TGTGCCAGCAGCCCCCGGGACAGTTTCTACGAGCAGTACTTC. Full variable domain (missing parts from reference TRBV7-9 and TRBJ2-7): DTGVSQNPRHKITKRGQNVTFRCDPISEHNRLYWYRQTLGQGPEFLTYFQNEAQLEKSRLLSDRFSAERPKGSFSTLEIQRTEQGDSAMYLCASSPRDSFYEQYFGPGTRLTVT.

This rearrangement joins TRBV15 to TRBJ2-1; 14 nucleotides match TRBD2. The CDR3 consists of 16 residues. V gave up 8 bases and J gave up 8 bases; unmatched junction bases: 11. Germline CDR1 and CDR2: LNHNV and YYDKDF (reference sequence). CDR3 loop: CATLSGLAGDLDEQFF. As DNA, the CDR3 is TGTGCCACCCTGTCGGGACTAGCGGGAGACCTAGATGAGCAGTTCTTC.

The chain combines TRBV2 with TRBJ2-7, with D uncertain. This CDR3 is 14 amino acids long. The germline gives CDR1 SNHLY, CDR2 FYNNEI. Trimming shortened V by 3 bases and J by 4 bases, and 13 bases separated the two germline ends. The CDR3 loop reads CASSEWRGSYEQYF. CDR3 sequence (DNA): TGTGCCAGCAGTGAGTGGCGCGGTTCGTACGAGCAGTACTTC.

The V gene is TRBV9, the J gene TRBJ2-1; D is possibly TRBD1 (6 bases). The length of the CDR3 is 18 residues. CDR1 is SGDLS, CDR2 YYNGEE, per germline. V lost 4 bases, J lost 4 bases, and 24 bases lay in between. The CDR3 spells CASSSTGTPIGGYNEQFF. The CDR3 coding sequence is TGTGCCAGCAGCTCGACCGGGACCCCGATAGGGGGTTACAATGAGCAGTTCTTC.

This chain uses TRBV7-2 with TRBJ2-7, with D possibly being TRBD1 (6 bases). Germline V gives CDR1 SGHTA, CDR2 FQGNSA. This CDR3 spans 14 amino acids. V was pared by 5 bases and J by 3 bases, with 14 bases between. CDR3 sequence reads: CASSQRTEIYEQYF. The DNA of the CDR3 is TGTGCCAGCAGCCAAAGGACAGAGATCTACGAGCAGTACTTC.

This clone was seen repeatedly, ten times or more. CDR3 protein: CASTRTGSSYGYTF. In DNA form, the CDR3 reads TGTGCCAGCACTAGGACAGGGTCAAGCTATGGCTACACCTTC. The chain uses TRBV2 and TRBJ1-2, with 8 bases matching TRBD1. This CDR3 is built from 14 residues. The junction had 8 bases not matched to a gene; V was cut back by 7 bases and J by 4 bases. Germline-derived CDR1 and CDR2 are SNHLY and FYNNEI.

This chain links TRBV2 with TRBJ1-5, with D possibly being TRBD1 (5 bases). CDR3 length: 14 residues. V dropped 4 bases and J dropped 4 bases, with 11 bases sitting between them. Germline CDR1 is SNHLY and CDR2 is FYNNEI. CDR3 sequence reads: CASSAAGGNQPQHF. As DNA, the CDR3 is TGTGCCAGCAGTGCAGCCGGGGGAAATCAGCCCCAGCATTTT. Together with reference TRBV2 and TRBJ1-5, the CDR3 gives the full variable domain: EPEVTQTPSHQVTQMGQEVILRCVPISNHLYFYWYRQILGQKVEFLVSFYNNEISEKSEIFDDQFSVERPDGSNFTLKIRSTKLEDSAMYFCASSAAGGNQPQHFGDGTRLSIL.

The genes are TRBV6-5 and TRBJ1-4; D gene uncertain. The CDR3 has 12 amino acids. Germline V gene sequence: CDR1 MNHEY, CDR2 SVGAGI. V lost 6 bases and J 7 bases, leaving 9 bases between the germline ends. The CDR3 sequence: CASRTGFEKLFF. The CDR3 nucleotides read TGTGCCAGCAGAACCGGGTTTGAAAAACTGTTTTTT.

The rearrangement joins TRBV5-1 to TRBJ2-5; the match to TRBD1 covers 7 bases. Germline assignment: CDR1 SGHRS and CDR2 YFSETQ. The CDR3 covers 12 residues. The trim removed 4 bases at V and 5 bases at J, leaving 2 bases unmatched. The CDR3 sequence is CASSQQGETQYF. The CDR3 DNA reads as TGCGCCAGCAGCCAACAGGGGGAGACCCAGTACTTC.

V gene TRBV9 combines with J gene TRBJ2-3; 10 bases match TRBD2. The CDR3 extends over 19 amino acids. The germline gives CDR1 SGDLS, CDR2 YYNGEE. Trimming removed 0 bases from V and 0 bases from J; junction bases left unmatched: 10. CDR3 in DNA: TGTGCCAGCAGCGTAGACCGCCCTGGACTAGCGGCTAGCACAGATACGCAGTATTTT. It translates to CASSVDRPGLAASTDTQYF.

The J gene is TRBJ1-6, the V gene TRBV11-2; D is undetermined. Germline loops: CDR1 SGHAT, CDR2 FQNNGV. V lost 4 bases and J lost 0, with 7 bases in between. CDR3 length equals 15 residues. CDR3 residues: CASSSRSSYNSPLHF. In DNA, the CDR3 is TGTGCCAGCAGCTCCAGGTCCTCCTATAATTCACCCCTCCACTTT. The full variable domain, completed using reference TRBV11-2 and TRBJ1-6, is EAGVAQSPRYKIIEKRQSVAFWCNPISGHATLYWYQQILGQGPKLLIQFQNNGVVDDSQLPKDRFSAERLKGVDSTLKIQPAKLEDSAVYLCASSSRSSYNSPLHFGNGTRLTVT.

This rearrangement joins TRBV20-1 to TRBJ2-1; D may be TRBD1 (6 bases). This CDR3 spans 13 amino acids. V was pared by 3 bases and J by 8 bases, with 14 bases between. Germline-derived CDR1 and CDR2 are DFQATT and SNEGSKA (reference sequence). Here the CDR3 reads CSASHRVRDEQFF. The CDR3 coding sequence is TGCAGTGCTAGTCACAGGGTTAGGGATGAGCAGTTCTTC.

The rearrangement joins TRBV14 to TRBJ2-1; maybe TRBD1 (5 bases). CDR1 and CDR2 (germline): SGHDN, FVKESK. The V and J ends lost 4 bases and 10 bases respectively, with 14 bases between them. The CDR3 runs to 13 residues. In DNA form, the CDR3 reads TGTGCCAGCAGCCCCTTAAAGGGGCGGGAGCAGTTCTTC. This translates into CASSPLKGREQFF.

This chain uses TRBV9 with TRBJ2-1; D not certain. V lost 4 bases, J lost 0 bases, and 11 bases lay in between. This CDR3 is 15 amino acids long. Germline CDR1 reads SGDLS; CDR2 reads YYNGEE. The CDR3 DNA sequence: TGTGCCAGCAGCCCGCGCACGGGCTCCTACAATGAGCAGTTCTTC. It specifies CASSPRTGSYNEQFF.

The chain employs TRBV4-1 and TRBJ2-7; 9 nucleotides align to TRBD1. Unmatched junction bases numbered 9, after V lost 1 base and J lost 5 bases. Germline-derived CDR1 and CDR2 are MGHRA and YSYEKL. This CDR3 is 16 amino acids long. CDR3 loop: CASSQVPGQGRNEQYF. CDR3 in DNA: TGCGCCAGCAGCCAAGTTCCGGGACAGGGAAGGAACGAGCAGTACTTC.

The rearrangement links TRBV5-1 to TRBJ2-1; the D gene is possibly TRBD1 (6 bases). This CDR3 contains 13 residues. Germline loops: CDR1 SGHRS, CDR2 YFSETQ. The V and J ends lost 1 base and 6 bases respectively, with 8 bases between them. The CDR3 spells CASSLTGPNEQFF. The CDR3 coding sequence is TGCGCCAGCAGCTTGACAGGGCCCAATGAGCAGTTCTTC.

This chain links TRBV6-5 with TRBJ1-6; 7 positions match TRBD1. This CDR3 has 14 residues. Germline V gene data show CDR1 as MNHEY and CDR2 as SVGAGI. V shed 6 bases, J shed 5 bases, and the junction held 4 bases outside the gene matches. The chain's CDR3 is CASSFGQDNSPLHF. CDR3 coding DNA: TGTGCCAGCAGCTTCGGACAGGATAATTCACCCCTCCACTTT.

This clone was seen more than once but under ten times. The chain recombines TRBV9 with TRBJ1-2, with 7 bases fitting TRBD1. The CDR3 covers 15 residues. V shed 3 bases and J 5 bases; nucleotides not matched to a gene: 10. Germline assignment: CDR1 SGDLS and CDR2 YYNGEE. DNA of the CDR3: TGTGCCAGCAGCGCCCAGAGGGGGCTCCCTTATGGCTACACCTTC. Translating it yields CASSAQRGLPYGYTF.